The source of this T cell receptor beta chain is a study of shared clonotypes between healthy human individuals. Study-level results: Naive CD4 clonotypes were shared across several donors at roughly 4.6%.

CDR1 SGHNT and CDR2 YENEEA come from the germline V gene. With 3 bases removed from V and 4 bases from J, the gap between germline ends came to 3 bases. This CDR3 is built from 12 residues. Donation came from healthy HIV-negative adults that had no recent acute infections or vaccinations. Original handling: Junction-only sequences produced by ImmunoSEQ had no quality scores, so filtering differed. Sequenced by immunoSEQ multiplex PCR; TCRdb stores in-frame clones only, minus some. V, J and clone size reflect that table, while D and trimming were determined from the DNA. The sample comprises over a million clones, about 75% of which are singletons, and approximately 1.5% rests with the top ten. Concerning this clone: Its target is not known.

What was sequenced was memory CD4+ T cells sorted from blood. The subset denotes: CD45RA-negative fraction. The receptor was derived from a man aged 18-30 years in good health. This chain connects TRBV11-3 to TRBJ2-2; no clear D gene. CDR3 region: CASSFPTGELFF. The CDR3 DNA is TGTGCCAGCAGCTTCCCCACCGGGGAGCTGTTTTTT.